This TCR beta chain emerged from a study of T cells in Graves' hyperthyroidism and ophthalmopathy. The V gene lost 0 bases and the J gene lost 7 bases, with 9 bases spanning the gap. The CDR3 runs 13 residues. Amplification of TCR beta CDR3 regions used RNA as the template. An initial round of RT-PCR targeting the TCR CDR3 relied on the HTBI primer set. TCRdb redid the calling of the multiplex PCR reads with MiXCR, one entry per CDR3 protein. The profile shows approximately 480,000 distinct CDR3 sequences, under 25% of them singletons. In this sample, this clonotype turned up many times. Sample: blood. V usage is TRBV12-3 or TRBV12-4 and J usage is TRBJ1-2; D is ambiguous. This TCR was recovered from a man aged 18 to 29 with Graves' hyperthyroidism. This CDR3 reads CASSLALPSGYTF. The CDR3 DNA follows: TGTGCCAGCAGTTTAGCGCTCCCCAGTGGCTACACCTTC.